The clone carrying this T cell receptor (beta chain) appeared many times. Antigen specificity is unknown. This entry is derived from a study of spatial heterogeneity in lung cancer. About the study: The count of detected beta-chain sequences consistently exceeded that of alpha-chain sequences. Every unique TCR and UMI combination, on average, appeared more than ten times in raw reads.

Regarding time point: blood at routine non-recurrence follow-up after resection. Unsorted whole RNA from tumor, nontumor lung or frozen PBMC underwent sequencing. V shed 4 bases and J 4 bases; nucleotides not matched to a gene: 9. The CDR3 loop spans 15 amino acids. Germline V gives CDR1 MNHEY, CDR2 SVGEGT. A unique molecular identifier was carried by every single TCR cDNA molecule. TCRdb passed the 5' RACE reads through MiXCR, listing each CDR3 protein once. The profile covers around 110,000 distinct CDR3 sequences, with approximately 12% appearing a single time and about 15% taken by the ten largest. Study-level points and caveats: Whereas they appeared in blood less at follow-up, ubiquitous expanded tumor TCRs appeared there more at resection.

The rearrangement links TRBV6-2 or TRBV6-3 to TRBJ1-2, with 7 bases lining up with TRBD1. Sequences were derived from PBMCs, sampled at follow-up. This clonotype originated in a male donor with early-stage non-small cell lung cancer. The CDR3: CASSSGTVTLYGYTF. In nucleotides, the CDR3 is TGTGCCAGCAGTTCCGGGACAGTGACCCTCTATGGCTACACCTTC.